This T cell receptor (beta chain) was retrieved from a study of STAT5B mutations in CD4+ large granular lymphocyte leukemia. With regard to this clone: Its antigen remains unknown.

Study-level findings and limits: Without HLA matching, higher CD4+ than CD8+ T-LGLL clonality could reflect small sample size. Without putative leukemic clones, patient CD4-sorted repertoires remained more clonal than healthy CD4+ repertoires.

V lost 5 bases and J 7 bases, leaving 12 bases between the germline ends. CDR1 and CDR2 from the germline V gene are SGHAT and FQNNGV. The CDR3 length is 14 residues. Libraries were prepared by immunoSEQ multiplex PCR; TCRdb keeps only in-frame clonotypes and omits some of them. The table records 25,000 to 40,000 clones, roughly 79% of them present only once. This receptor was obtained from a human donor in good health. The V and J genes are TRBV11-2 and TRBJ2-6; D is perhaps TRBD1 (6 bases). The sequencing sample was made of CD4+ T cells from blood buffy coats. In DNA form, the CDR3 reads TGTGCCAGCAGCGCGCTACAGGGAGCCAACGTCCTGACTTTC. This gives the protein CASSALQGANVLTF.